Listed here are 30 T cell receptor beta chains from one sample, sequenced in a study of kidney transplant recipient with SARS-CoV-2 infection. TCRdb analysed the reads with MiXCR anew, one entry per CDR3 protein. The sample lists 200,000 to 250,000 distinct CDR3 sequences; roughly 26% were seen once. The source was a blood sample, collected at baseline and on day 111 from a kidney transplant recipient. These receptor sequences come from a male patient aged 30 to 39 who had COVID-19 and was a kidney transplant recipient. The graft donor may have contributed some T cells.

The genes are TRBV9 and TRBJ2-3, with 7 bases matching TRBD1. The CDR3 is 14 amino acids. V shed 7 bases and J 4 bases; nucleotides not matched to a gene: 9. Germline values: CDR1 SGDLS, CDR2 YYNGEE. CDR3 sequence (DNA): TGTGCCAGCGGCACCCGGACAGGCCCAGATACGCAGTATTTT. Amino acid sequence: CASGTRTGPDTQYF.

This clonotype was counted many times. The chain links TRBV30 to TRBJ1-4, with D hard to call. The CDR3 spans 13 residues. Germline V CDR1 and CDR2: GTSNPN, SVGIG (reference sequence). Trimming took off 1 base at V and 5 bases at J, with 8 bases between the two ends. DNA of the CDR3: TGTGCCTGGAGTGCTAGGGAGAATGAAAAACTGTTTTTT. This codes for CAWSARENEKLFF.

This clonotype was recorded many times. The chain uses TRBV6-5 and TRBJ2-7, with TRBD1 matching over 11 bases. Trimming cost V 5 bases and J 6 bases; bases outside gene matches: 9. Germline V gene data show CDR1 as MNHEY and CDR2 as SVGAGI. The CDR3 loop spans 15 amino acids. The CDR3 region is CASSKYGTGGTEQYF. In DNA form, the CDR3 reads TGTGCCAGCAGTAAGTACGGGACAGGGGGTACCGAGCAGTACTTC.

This clonotype was detected ten times or more. The rearrangement uses TRBV6-5 and TRBJ1-5; D not resolved. This CDR3 is built from 15 residues. With 4 bases removed from V and 0 bases from J, the gap between germline ends came to 10 bases. Germline assignment: CDR1 MNHEY and CDR2 SVGAGI. CDR3 protein: CASSLTSYSNQPQHF. DNA of the CDR3: TGTGCCAGCAGTTTGACAAGCTATAGCAATCAGCCCCAGCATTTT.

This clonotype was seen repeatedly, ten times or more. The CDR3 region is CASGFLYSRKTYGYTF. CDR3 bases: TGTGCCAGCGGGTTCCTGTACTCAAGAAAGACCTATGGCTACACCTTC. The chain has TRBV9 and TRBJ1-2; D is undetermined. The CDR3 consists of 16 residues. V was clipped by 7 bases and J by 4 bases, with 23 bases between them. Germline V gene sequence: CDR1 SGDLS, CDR2 YYNGEE.

This clonotype was observed at least ten times. The CDR3 sequence: CASSLSSRDGKTYGYTF. The CDR3 DNA reads as TGTGCCAGCAGCTTGAGTAGCAGAGACGGAAAGACCTATGGCTACACCTTC. This chain joins TRBV7-2 and TRBJ1-2; D gene uncertain. The length of the CDR3 is 17 residues. Germline V gene sequence: CDR1 SGHTA, CDR2 FQGNSA. Trimming took 3 bases from V and 4 from J, leaving 21 bases between them.

On this clonotype itself: A much larger clone sits a single nucleotide away, making a read error possible. The chain links TRBV12-2 to TRBJ1-2. TRBV12-2 has pseudogene status. This CDR3 has 17 amino acids. The CDR3 protein is CASRHDMTPRKTYGYTF. The CDR3 DNA is TGTGCAAGTCGCCACGACATGACTCCACGAAAGACCTATGGCTACACCTTC.

This clonotype was counted many times. The chain has TRBV7-7 and TRBJ2-7; 10 bases are shared with TRBD1. This CDR3 is 14 amino acids long. V was clipped by 5 bases and J by 6 bases; unmatched bases: 7. Germline CDR1 SSHAT, CDR2 FNYEAQ (reference sequence). This chain's CDR3 is CASSQDRGLGEQYF. The CDR3 nucleotides read TGTGCCAGCAGCCAGGACAGGGGGTTAGGCGAGCAGTACTTC.

This clonotype was picked up a small number of times. The chain carries TRBV4-1 and TRBJ2-1; D may match TRBD1 or TRBD2 (5 bases each). CDR1 and CDR2 (germline): MGHRA, YSYEKL. The ends were cut back, 5 bases at V and 6 bases at J, with 11 bases in the middle. The CDR3 consists of 13 residues. CDR3 amino acids: CASSLWGSNEQFF. For the CDR3, the DNA is TGCGCCAGCAGCTTGTGGGGGAGCAATGAGCAGTTCTTC.

A note on this clonotype: An end of the junction differs from the germline gene, which may be a read error. The gene calls are TRBV7-9 and TRBJ2-5; D is unclear. CDR1 is SEHNR and CDR2 is FQNEAQ in the germline V gene (reference sequence). The length of the CDR3 is 12 residues. CDR3 in amino acids: CASSFVQETQCF. DNA for the CDR3: TGTGCCAGCAGCTTTGTCCAAGAGACCCAGTGCTTC.

This clonotype is medium-sized. The chain carries TRBV23-1 and TRBJ1-5; D is perhaps TRBD1 (6 bases). TRBV23-1 is sorted into the ORF group, with uncertain function. This CDR3 comprises 16 residues. The ends were cut back, 0 bases at V and 2 bases at J, with 11 bases in the middle. The CDR3 bases are TGCGCCAGCAGTCAATCATCCGGGGGCTGCAATCAGCCCCAGCATTTT. Translation: CASSQSSGGCNQPQHF.

This clonotype was recorded once. This may be a read error: a much more frequent sequence differs by one nucleotide. V and J are TRBV11-2 and TRBJ2-5; possibly TRBD2 for D (5 bases). This CDR3 has 16 residues. Germline CDR1 SGHAT, CDR2 FQNNGV. CDR3 DNA: TGTGCCAGCAGCTTAGGGCGGTGGGAGCAAGCCTACGAGCAGCACTTC. This translates into CASSLGRWEQAYEQHF.

The table lists this clonotype with many counts. This chain joins TRBV30 and TRBJ1-5; 12 positions match TRBD1. Germline V CDR1 and CDR2: GTSNPN, SVGIG (reference sequence). Trimming cost V 2 bases and J 1 base; bases outside gene matches: 12. The CDR3 is made up of 19 amino acids. This chain's CDR3 is CAWSLQGQGAFGSNQPQHF. CDR3 sequence (DNA): TGTGCCTGGAGTCTGCAGGGACAGGGGGCCTTCGGGAGCAATCAGCCCCAGCATTTT.

The sample holds many counts of this clonotype. V and J are TRBV12-3 or TRBV12-4 and TRBJ1-2; perhaps TRBD1 as D (5 bases). This CDR3 region has 12 residues. V dropped 8 bases and J dropped 2 bases, with 9 bases sitting between them. CDR3 sequence reads: CASSRGNYGYTF. The CDR3 DNA reads as TGTGCCAGCTCAAGGGGCAACTATGGCTACACCTTC.

Comments on this clonotype: A single base separates this from a much larger clone, so it may be a read error. The chain employs TRBV7-7 and TRBJ1-2; D not resolved. V dropped 3 bases and J dropped 4 bases, with 21 bases sitting between them. The CDR3 is made up of 17 amino acids. Looked up from germline, CDR1 is SSHAT and CDR2 is FNYEAQ (reference sequence). CDR3 sequence (DNA): TGTGCCAGCAGCTTTGGGCATAAGTGCCGAAAGGCCTATGGCTACACCTTC. Amino acid sequence: CASSFGHKCRKAYGYTF.

Note on this clonotype: Given the absence of the conserved phenylalanine or tryptophan at the CDR3 end, a read error is likely. This chain links TRBV6-5 with TRBJ2-2; D is undetermined. The CDR3 is 17 amino acids. Germline CDR1 reads MNHEY; CDR2 reads SVGAGI. The CDR3 sequence: CASNYKKGTISGGELFS. In DNA form, the CDR3 reads TGTGCCAGCAATTACAAAAAGGGTACCATTAGTGGCGGGGAGCTGTTTTCT.

At least ten counts were recorded for this clonotype. The chain employs TRBV6-6 and TRBJ1-1; D possibly corresponds to TRBD1 (5 bases). V shed 2 bases and J shed 4 bases, with 11 bases lying between them. This CDR3 spans 14 amino acids. Germline V gene sequence: CDR1 MNHNY, CDR2 SVGAGI (reference sequence). This chain's CDR3 is CASSYPREGTEAFF. DNA of the CDR3: TGTGCCAGCAGTTACCCCAGGGAAGGCACTGAAGCTTTCTTT.

The DNA for the CDR3 is TGTGCCAGCAGCTTCGCAGGACTAGCGGTCCAAGAGACCCAGTACTTC. Its translation is CASSFAGLAVQETQYF. This rearrangement joins TRBV5-6 to TRBJ2-5, with 10 bases fitting TRBD2. This CDR3 has 16 amino acids. Per the germline V gene, CDR1 is SGHDT and CDR2 is YYEEEE. J gave up 1 base and V 2 bases, and 5 bases lay outside the gene matches.

This clonotype was seen only once. This could be a read error, since a much larger clone is one nucleotide away. The chain is built from TRBV6-8 and TRBJ2-3; 9 bases are a match to TRBD1. The CDR3 extends over 15 amino acids. The germline V gene encodes CDR1 MNHGY and CDR2 SAAAGT. The J segment lost 0 bases and the V segment lost 5 bases, leaving 3 bases of the junction unmatched. CDR3 DNA sequence: TGTGCCAGCAGTCGGACAGGGGATAGCACAGATACGCAGTATTTT. Protein: CASSRTGDSTDTQYF.

Points on this clonotype: This may stem from a read error, because a much larger clone lies one nucleotide away. This chain joins TRBV2 and TRBJ2-2, with TRBD2 matching over 12 bases. In germline, CDR1 is SNHLY, CDR2 FYNNEI. The CDR3 length is 15 residues. The CDR3 DNA follows: TGTGCCGGCAGTCCGACTAGCGGGAGTTCCGGGGAGCTGTTTTTT. Residues: CAGSPTSGSSGELFF.

In the case of this clonotype: This may stem from a read error, because a much larger clone lies one nucleotide away. This chain uses TRBV5-6 with TRBJ1-2, with no clear D. V gave up 7 bases and J gave up 4 bases, with 23 bases separating them. Germline values: CDR1 SGHDT, CDR2 YYEEEE. This CDR3 is 16 amino acids long. The chain's CDR3 is CASEAHNSRKTYGYTF. CDR3 DNA sequence: TGTGCCAGCGAGGCCCACAATAGTCGAAAGACCTATGGCTACACCTTC.

This clonotype was observed many times. The genes are TRBV6-5 and TRBJ2-7; TRBD2 agrees at 14 bases. The germline gives CDR1 MNHEY, CDR2 SVGAGI. The CDR3 loop spans 17 amino acids. Trimming at V came to 6 bases and at J to 3 bases, leaving 10 bases not matched to a gene. The CDR3 nucleotides are TGTGCCAGCAGCCGAGGACTAGCGGGAGGCGCGAGCTACGAGCAGTACTTC. Translating it yields CASSRGLAGGASYEQYF.

The rearrangement links TRBV6-9 to TRBJ1-2; no definite D call. Germline loops: CDR1 MNHGY, CDR2 SVAAGI. This CDR3 contains 17 residues. V gave up 5 bases and J gave up 4 bases, with 23 bases separating them. The CDR3 sequence: CASSGVLPYGKTYGYTF. The CDR3, as DNA: TGTGCCAGCAGTGGGGTACTGCCTTACGGAAAGACCTATGGCTACACCTTC.

This clonotype has at least ten counts. The chain links TRBV6-2 or TRBV6-3 to TRBJ2-7; 8 bases fit TRBD2. Germline V gives CDR1 MNHEY, CDR2 SVGEGT. V shed 4 bases and J 7 bases; nucleotides not matched to a gene: 9. This CDR3 region has 14 residues. This chain's CDR3 is CASSLAGHGGEQYF. Here the CDR3 DNA reads TGTGCCAGCAGTTTAGCGGGACACGGCGGTGAGCAGTACTTC.

This clonotype was seen at least ten times. The chain carries TRBV18 and TRBJ1-5; D call uncertain. The V end lost 1 base, the J end lost 2 bases, and 18 bases lay between the germline ends. Germline V CDR1 and CDR2: KGHSH, LQKENI. There are 18 residues in the CDR3. The CDR3 protein is CASSPLRTQIGGNQPQHF. The CDR3 DNA reads as TGTGCCAGCTCACCACTGCGGACTCAAATCGGCGGCAATCAGCCCCAGCATTTT.

The count of this clonotype is one. A much more abundant neighbour one base away suggests this may be a read error. This rearrangement joins TRBV11-2 to TRBJ2-3; TRBD2 matches 9 bases. This CDR3 is built from 16 residues. Germline V gene sequence: CDR1 SGHAT, CDR2 FQNNGV. The CDR3 spells CAISPSSGVSTDTQYF. In DNA, the CDR3 is TGTGCCATCAGCCCTTCTAGCGGGGTGAGCACAGATACGCAGTATTTT.

This clonotype was detected a few times. The DNA for the CDR3 is TGTGCCAGCAGTTTAACAGGGAGCGATGAAGCTTTCTTT. Translation gives CASSLTGSDEAFF. The rearrangement links TRBV27 to TRBJ1-1, with D maybe TRBD1 (6 bases). This CDR3 has 13 amino acids. The ends were cut back, 2 bases at V and 7 bases at J, with 11 bases in the middle. The V gene's germline CDR1 is MNHEY and CDR2 SMNVEV (reference sequence).

In its sample, this clonotype was seen many times. This chain links TRBV19 with TRBJ1-4, with 8 bases matching TRBD1. J was trimmed by 2 bases and V by 3 bases; bases with no gene match: 5. The V gene's germline CDR1 is LNHDA and CDR2 SQIVND (reference sequence). This CDR3 has 16 residues. This chain's CDR3 is CASSIYRGRTNEKLFF. CDR3 DNA sequence: TGTGCCAGTAGTATCTACAGGGGGAGGACTAATGAAAAACTGTTTTTT.

This clonotype was seen once. This may be a read error, as it is one base from a much larger clone. V usage is TRBV11-2 and J usage is TRBJ2-7, with a possible D match to TRBD1 (6 bases). Germline V lookup: CDR1 SGHAT, CDR2 FQNNGV. CDR3 length equals 14 residues. Trimming shortened V by 5 bases and J by 3 bases, and 14 bases separated the two germline ends. The CDR3 sequence: CASSITPDSYEQYF. Written as DNA, the CDR3 is TGTGCCAGCAGCATAACCCCGGACAGCTACGAGCAGTACTTC.

The count of this clonotype is one. The CDR3 end shows no conserved phenylalanine or tryptophan, and so a read error is likely. The chain employs TRBV3-1 and TRBJ1-1; D is unclear. The CDR3 totals 17 residues. The germline V gene has CDR1 LGHDT and CDR2 YNNKEL (reference sequence). Deletions cut 5 bases from V and 4 bases from J, with 23 bases between. The CDR3 region has the DNA TGTGCCAGCAGCTCATGGACTCCCATTTCAATTCGCACTGAAGCTTTCTAT. This codes for CASSSWTPISIRTEAFY.